Below are 8 T cell receptor beta chains sequenced from a single sample in a study of blood T cell repertoires in COVID-19 (dated by TCRdb to about 2020). The protocol used for the library was the immunoSEQ multiplex PCR assay. TCRdb obtained this table from immuneACCESS and retained in-frame rearrangements with V and J assigned. These tables miss some clones; where compared with another copy, unresolved V genes account for less than half of the shortfall, and the remainder is unexplained. The table for this sample lists under 200,000 clones; roughly nine tenths of them were counted only once. The ten largest clonotypes hold 0.78% of the sample. The sample consisted of peripheral blood. The receptors stem from a woman between 65 and 79 years old with acute or convalescent COVID-19.

The chain recombines TRBV4-2 with TRBJ2-7; 7 nucleotides agree with TRBD1. This CDR3 is 15 amino acids long. Trimming removed 1 base from V and 2 bases from J; junction bases left unmatched: 5. Germline lookup yields CDR1 LGHNA and CDR2 YNFKEQ. This chain's CDR3 is CASSQGGQGAYEQYF. The CDR3 coding sequence is TGTGCCAGCAGCCAAGGTGGTCAGGGGGCCTACGAGCAGTACTTC.

This chain uses TRBV12-5 with TRBJ2-7; D unresolved. V gave up 4 bases and J gave up 1 base, with 8 bases separating them. The CDR3 totals 13 residues. Germline lookup yields CDR1 LGHNT and CDR2 FRNRAP. The CDR3 nucleotides read TGTGCTAGTGGTTCTCACATGTCCTACGAGCAGTACTTC. Encoded protein: CASGSHMSYEQYF.

For this clone: The sample has other DNA sequences that encode this CDR3 too. The chain couples TRBV9 to TRBJ2-7; D may be TRBD1 (6 bases). CDR1 is SGDLS, CDR2 YYNGEE, per germline. This CDR3 has 14 residues. The V end lost 0 bases, the J end lost 3 bases, and 10 bases lay between the germline ends. The CDR3 protein is CASSVGDTHYEQYF. CDR3 nucleotide sequence: TGTGCCAGCAGCGTAGGGGACACTCACTACGAGCAGTACTTC.

The chain employs TRBV6-5 and TRBJ1-1; D remains ambiguous. The CDR3 runs 14 residues. Germline V gene data show CDR1 as MNHEY and CDR2 as SVGAGI. Between the trimmed V and J ends, which lost 0 bases and 0 bases, there was a span of 5 bases. CDR3 loop: CASSYSTVNTEAFF. CDR3 DNA: TGTGCCAGCAGTTACTCGACTGTGAACACTGAAGCTTTCTTT.

The table lists this clone with a few counts. V gene TRBV9 combines with J gene TRBJ1-2, with 8 bases lining up with TRBD1. The CDR3 length is 14 residues. The V and J ends lost 3 bases and 7 bases, in that order; junction bases with no gene match: 8. Germline loops: CDR1 SGDLS, CDR2 YYNGEE. DNA for the CDR3: TGTGCCAGCAGCGCGCGGACAGGGTGGAGTGGCTACACCTTC. This codes for CASSARTGWSGYTF. The full variable domain, in which reference TRBV9 and TRBJ1-2 provide the parts outside the CDR3, is DSGVTQTPKHLITATGQRVTLRCSPRSGDLSVYWYQQSLDQGLQFLIQYYNGEERAKGNILERFSAQQFPDLHSELNLSSLELGDSALYFCASSARTGWSGYTFGSGTRLTVV.

The chain couples TRBV7-2 to TRBJ1-6; D is unresolved. The germline V and J ends were trimmed by 5 bases and 10 bases, with 15 bases remaining between them. CDR3 size: 14 residues. The germline V gene encodes CDR1 SGHTA and CDR2 FQGNSA. The CDR3 DNA reads TGTGCCAGCAGCCGTGATGCGGGGAACTCACCCCTCCACTTT. Amino acid sequence: CASSRDAGNSPLHF.

V gene TRBV19 combines with J gene TRBJ1-5; D possibly corresponds to TRBD1 (5 bases). Germline V gene data show CDR1 as LNHDA and CDR2 as SQIVND (reference sequence). CDR3 length: 15 amino acids. Deletions cut 3 bases from V and 0 bases from J, with 9 bases between. CDR3 in amino acids: CASSITGVSNQPQHF. The CDR3 DNA sequence: TGTGCCAGTAGTATTACGGGGGTTAGCAATCAGCCCCAGCATTTT.

The chain recombines TRBV7-2 with TRBJ2-1; weak D call: TRBD2 (6 bases). The CDR3 spans 14 residues. Trimming took off 3 bases at V and 10 bases at J, with 16 bases between the two ends. The germline CDR1 and CDR2 sequences are SGHTA and FQGNSA. The CDR3 nucleotides are TGTGCCAGCAGCTTTGGACTAAGAAGGGACGAGCAGTTCTTC. Translation gives CASSFGLRRDEQFF.